This TCR beta chain was identified in a study of T-cell memory formation after mild COVID-19. Overall study results and limits: Among contracting clones, CD4+ were mainly CM/EM and CD8+ enriched in EMRA. Contracting clones from day 15 to 85 showed balanced CD4/CD8; later expanders favored CD4+.

TCRdb reanalysed the 5' RACE reads using MiXCR and keeps one entry per CDR3 protein. Of around 200,000 distinct CDR3 sequences in the sample, 20% to 25% were seen once. Trimming removed 0 bases from V and 2 bases from J, with 12 bases in between. This CDR3 is 16 amino acids long. Per germline, CDR1 LGHNA and CDR2 YSLEER. This clonotype was observed once. As yet, its antigen is unknown. The sample comprised PBMCs or a T cell subset sorted from them (not recorded which). V usage is TRBV4-3 and J usage is TRBJ2-3; D perhaps matches TRBD2 (7 bases). This TCR was recovered from an adult woman who had mild COVID-19 (a few samples of this study predate the infection). Cell type and time point are not known. Here the CDR3 DNA reads TGCGCCAGCAGCCAAGAATCCGGGGGGCTCACAGATACGCAGTATTTT. Residues: CASSQESGGLTDTQYF.